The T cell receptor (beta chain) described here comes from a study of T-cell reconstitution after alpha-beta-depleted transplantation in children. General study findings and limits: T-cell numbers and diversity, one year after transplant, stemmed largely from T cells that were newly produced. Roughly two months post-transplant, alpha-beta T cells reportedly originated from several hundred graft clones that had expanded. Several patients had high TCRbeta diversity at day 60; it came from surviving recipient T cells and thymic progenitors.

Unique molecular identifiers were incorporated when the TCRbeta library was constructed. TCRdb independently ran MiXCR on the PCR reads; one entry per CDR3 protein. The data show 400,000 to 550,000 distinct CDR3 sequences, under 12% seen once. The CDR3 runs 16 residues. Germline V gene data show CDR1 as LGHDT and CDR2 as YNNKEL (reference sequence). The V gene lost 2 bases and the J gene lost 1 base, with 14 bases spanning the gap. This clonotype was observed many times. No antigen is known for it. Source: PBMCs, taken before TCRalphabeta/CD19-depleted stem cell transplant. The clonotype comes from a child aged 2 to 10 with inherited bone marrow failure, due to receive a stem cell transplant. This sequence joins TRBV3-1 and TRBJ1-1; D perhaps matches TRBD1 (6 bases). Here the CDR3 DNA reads TGTGCCAGCAGCCAATCAGGGGCCGCTGGGAACACTGAAGCTTTCTTT. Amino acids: CASSQSGAAGNTEAFF. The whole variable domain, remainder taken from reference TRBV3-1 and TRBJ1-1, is DTAVSQTPKYLVTQMGNDKSIKCEQNLGHDTMYWYKQDSKKFLKIMFSYNNKELIINETVPNRFSPKSPDKAHLNLHINSLELGDSAVYFCASSQSGAAGNTEAFFGQGTRLTVV.